This T cell receptor (beta chain) was documented in a study of shared T cell receptors in the human thymus. Assay: immunoSEQ multiplex PCR; the TCRdb copy retains only in-frame clones and omits some. The table includes 500,000 to 850,000 clones, 70% to 90% detected once. CDR3 length: 13 amino acids. Germline V gene sequence: CDR1 MNHEY, CDR2 SVGAGI. Trimming pared 10 bases from V and 0 bases from J, leaving 12 bases between. Separately, the same data were catalogued under a study of human thymus T cells. This second study says: Those donating were healthy Finnish infants in corrective surgery for congenital heart defects. Resections from corrective heart surgery provided thymus tissue. Blood and thymic repertoires both appeared biased in V and J gene usage.

This sequence was found in a boy younger than two with a congenital heart defect. The source material was thymocytes. The J gene is TRBJ1-1, the V gene TRBV6-5, with a tentative D call TRBD1 (6 bases). Here the CDR3 reads CATYRAMNTEAFF. The CDR3 DNA sequence: TGTGCCACATACAGGGCGATGAACACTGAAGCTTTCTTT.